A single TCR beta chain is shown here with its context. Its antigen is not identified. Profiling relied on immunoSEQ multiplex PCR, and the TCRdb table lists in-frame clones only, not all of them. Found here are roughly 120,000 clones, 91% of them singletons; the top ten hold 2.8%. The sample is drawn from a study of T cell responses to AZD1222 COVID-19 vaccine. Study summary: Some second doses came at about 4 weeks and others at about 12 weeks; these were pooled. Study conclusions and caveats: Females outnumbered males among donors, who were mostly white British; clonal diversity was possibly underestimated. With two AZD1222 doses given, Spike-specific TCR breadth and depth both rose. The CD4 TCRs associated with vaccination extended across spike and predominated at 160-218 and 743-854.

Specimen: peripheral blood, collected on day 0 of AZD1222 vaccination. This receptor was taken from an adult in good health.

Here the CDR3 reads CASSPPTGNGYTF. In nucleotides, the CDR3 is TGTGCCAGCTCCCCCCCGACAGGGAATGGCTACACCTTC. The chain uses TRBV18 and TRBJ1-2; TRBD1 aligns across 7 bases. Germline lookup yields CDR1 KGHSH and CDR2 LQKENI. CDR3 length: 13 amino acids. Germline trimming cut 6 bases from V and 6 bases from J; bases unmatched to any gene: 7.